This paragraph reports one T cell receptor (beta chain). The specificity of this receptor is unknown. Within one base of it there is no much larger clone, and no base qualities were kept. This entry is derived from a study of OX40 agonist ivuxolimab in advanced cancers. General notes on the study: The costimulatory receptor OX40 (CD134) was targeted by ivuxolimab, a fully human IgG2 agonistic monoclonal antibody. Peripheral TCRbeta sequencing was intended to test whether TCR sequence diversity was altered and clonal T-cell expansion was caused by ivuxolimab. In the dose-escalation cohort, 75% to 90% of patients were male, and the mean age was roughly 60 years with a range of roughly 20 to 79. Prior anti-PD-1, anti-PD-L1 or anti-CTLA-4 therapy was permitted, and checkpoint inhibitors had been received by roughly 40% of dose-escalation patients. Partial responses occurred in three dose-escalation patients: two with cutaneous melanoma and one with hepatocellular carcinoma. The paper reports the monotherapy dose-escalation portion (N = 52 patients) of the phase I ivuxolimab trial. Intravenous ivuxolimab was administered to patients every 2 weeks at six dose levels: 0.01, 0.1, 0.3, 1.5, 3 and 10 mg/kg. Of the approximately 50 patients in dose escalation, around 20 had hepatocellular carcinoma, some 15 had melanoma, 9 had renal cell carcinoma and 9 had head and neck cancer. Here is what the overall study found, with its caveats: Low levels of normalized T-cell clonal expansion were also seen in some patients who did not respond. In the 0.1-3.0 mg/kg groups, partial responders were among the patients with the lowest normalized peripheral clonal expansion, particularly in CD8+ T cells. After ivuxolimab, CD8+ T cells had more expanded clones than CD4+ T cells on average. Clonal expansion of both CD4+ and CD8+ blood T cells was observed from baseline to week 6 at doses 0.1 to 3.0 mg/kg. The antigen specificity of the peripheral T cells that underwent clonal expansion was not determined.

To sequence the TCRbeta CDR3 region, genomic DNA was isolated from the sorted cells. The immunoSEQ Assay was used to sequence the TCRbeta CDR3 regions. Entries here come from immuneACCESS through TCRdb and include only in-frame sequences with V and J called. Some clones fail to appear in such tables; in the studies checked, an unresolved V gene covers under half of the shortfall, and the cause of the remainder is unknown. This sample is represented by 86,000 or so clones; 92% of them were singletons. Of the sample, about 2.8% is held by the ten largest clones. The trial excluded patients who had a history of autoimmune disease or were on systemic immunosuppression. Peripheral blood for TCR sequencing was collected from all dose cohorts at baseline, on cycle 4 day 1, and on cycle 7 day 1. The samples were drawn from a first-in-human, open-label, multicenter phase I dose-escalation trial of ivuxolimab. Adults with locally advanced or metastatic head and neck squamous cell, hepatocellular, melanoma or renal cell carcinoma were enrolled in the trial. Before TCR sequencing, CD4+ T cells and CD8+ T cells from peripheral blood were sorted into separate populations.

The sample consisted of CD4+ or CD8+ T cells sorted from blood, taken in a trial of the OX40 agonist ivuxolimab. The sequence derives from an adult with an advanced solid tumor such as melanoma, head and neck, liver or kidney cancer.

The CDR3 amino acid sequence is: CASSPPRGWGNYGYTF. Read as DNA, the sequence is TGTGCCAGCAGTCCGCCCCGGGGATGGGGTAACTATGGCTACACCTTC. The receptor chain draws on TRBV28 and TRBJ1-2, with no D gene named confidently. CDR1 and CDR2 are read off the germline V gene as MDHEN and SYDVKM. Trimming takes 5 bases from V and 1 base from J, and the germline ends sit 17 bases apart. The CDR3 contains 16 residues, cysteine and phenylalanine counted. Left in the record is the CDR3 DNA by itself, 48 bases read in frame from the first base.